This T cell receptor (beta chain) comes out of a study of shared clonotypes between healthy human individuals. Sequenced by immunoSEQ multiplex PCR; TCRdb stores in-frame clones only, minus some. The table has 2 million to 2.5 million clones, 90% to 96% seen once. V lost 3 bases to trimming and J lost 1 base, with 10 bases between them. CDR1 is SGHRS, CDR2 YFSETQ, per germline. The CDR3 is 14 amino acids. Donors were healthy HIV-negative adults without recently reported acute infections or vaccinations. A CD45RA+ naive subset and a CD45RA-negative memory subset were split from CD4+ cells. This chain joins TRBV5-1 and TRBJ1-2; D possibly corresponds to TRBD1 (5 bases). The sequence was collected from a man between 18 and 29 years old in good health. Sequenced material: naive CD4+ T cells sorted from blood. Stated subset: CD45RA+ positively selected. CDR3 bases: TGCGCCAGCAGCTCTCCGGGGGGTAACTATGGCTACACCTTC. It yields the protein CASSSPGGNYGYTF.